Below are 20 T cell receptor beta chains sequenced from a single sample in a study of T-cell memory formation after mild COVID-19. TCRdb used MiXCR to reprocess the 5' RACE reads, holding one entry per CDR3 protein. The sample consists of some 130,000 distinct CDR3 sequences, 16% of them appearing once. Sequencing was carried out using PBMCs or a T cell subset sorted from them (not recorded which). The receptor source for this set is an adult woman who had mild COVID-19 (a few samples of this study predate the infection). Cell type and time point are not known.

The gene calls are TRBV18 and TRBJ2-7; 7 positions agree with TRBD1. Losses at the gene ends were 0 bases for V and 0 bases for J; bases not matched to a gene: 5. Germline-derived CDR1 and CDR2 are KGHSH and LQKENI. The CDR3 runs to 16 residues. The CDR3 coding sequence is TGTGCCAGCTCACCACCTACAGGGGACGACTCCTACGAGCAGTACTTC. Encoded protein: CASSPPTGDDSYEQYF.

The V call is TRBV5-1, the J call TRBJ2-1, with 7 bases fitting TRBD2. Germline V lookup: CDR1 SGHRS, CDR2 YFSETQ. This CDR3 is 17 amino acids long. J lost 5 bases, V lost 3 bases, and 14 bases had no gene match. The CDR3 nucleotides are TGCGCCAGCAGCTCTGGGCCAGCGGGGTTAAGCCACAATGAGCAGTTCTTC. This sequence encodes CASSSGPAGLSHNEQFF.

The chain carries TRBV4-3 and TRBJ2-7, with TRBD1 as a possible D gene (6 bases). The CDR3 loop spans 18 amino acids. The V end lost 0 bases, the J end lost 6 bases, and 24 bases lay between the germline ends. The V gene's germline CDR1 is LGHNA and CDR2 YSLEER. The CDR3 region is CASSQDRITGQGISEQYF. Here the CDR3 DNA reads TGCGCCAGCAGCCAAGATCGGATTACGGGGCAGGGGATCTCCGAGCAGTACTTC.

J is TRBJ1-2 and V is TRBV10-3; D possibly corresponds to TRBD1 (5 bases). The germline V gene encodes CDR1 ENHRY and CDR2 SYGVKD. Trimming shortened V by 7 bases and J by 3 bases, and 18 bases separated the two germline ends. This CDR3 has 15 residues. The CDR3 sequence: CAITQMGRLDYGYTF. CDR3 coding DNA: TGTGCCATCACCCAAATGGGACGGCTAGACTATGGCTACACCTTC.

This clonotype was seen ten or more times. The chain recombines TRBV12-3 or TRBV12-4 with TRBJ2-7; D unclear. V shed 2 bases and J shed 4 bases, with 3 bases lying between them. The CDR3 sequence is 11 residues long. The CDR3 coding sequence is TGTGCCAGCAGTTTACAATACGAGCAGTACTTC. Its protein is CASSLQYEQYF.

The CDR3 here is CASSQDRGPYNEQFF. DNA for the CDR3: TGTGCCAGCAGCCAGGACAGGGGGCCCTACAATGAGCAGTTCTTC. The chain recombines TRBV6-5 with TRBJ2-1; TRBD1 agrees at 11 bases. The V segment lost 6 bases and the J segment 2 bases; nucleotides outside the gene matches: 3. Per the germline V gene, CDR1 is MNHEY and CDR2 is SVGAGI. This CDR3 region has 15 residues.

The chain recombines TRBV6-1 with TRBJ2-5; 8 bases agree with TRBD1. The CDR3 runs 12 residues. Germline CDR1 MNHNS, CDR2 SASEGT. The J segment lost 5 bases and the V segment lost 7 bases, leaving 3 bases of the junction unmatched. This CDR3 reads CASKDRVETQYF. The CDR3 region has the DNA TGTGCCAGCAAGGACAGGGTGGAGACCCAGTACTTC.

The chain employs TRBV10-3 and TRBJ2-3; 8 nucleotides line up with TRBD2. Germline V gene lookup returns CDR1 ENHRY and CDR2 SYGVKD. Trimming removed 5 bases from V and 5 bases from J; junction bases left unmatched: 6. This CDR3 is built from 14 residues. The CDR3 loop is CAISSGRVGDTQYF. CDR3 nucleotide sequence: TGTGCCATCAGTAGCGGGAGAGTTGGAGATACGCAGTATTTT.

CDR3 in DNA: TGTGCCACCAGGGCTGGGGGCACAGATACGCAGTATTTT. It yields the protein CATRAGGTDTQYF. The chain joins TRBV24-1 to TRBJ2-3; D is unresolved. From germline, CDR1 is KGHDR and CDR2 SFDVKD. The V end was cut by 7 bases, the J end by 1 base, with 8 bases between. The CDR3 totals 13 residues.

This clonotype has a handful of counts. CDR3 sequence (DNA): TGTGCCACCGGGACAGGGGGTAATGAAGCTTTCTTT. Translating gives CATGTGGNEAFF. The rearrangement links TRBV15 to TRBJ1-1, with 11 bases lining up with TRBD1. The CDR3 totals 12 residues. CDR1 LNHNV and CDR2 YYDKDF come from the germline V gene (reference sequence). With V trimmed by 8 bases and J by 7 bases, 3 bases remained unmatched.

This clonotype has more than one count but fewer than ten. The chain couples TRBV12-3 or TRBV12-4 to TRBJ1-5; D is possibly TRBD1 (6 bases). The CDR3 extends over 14 amino acids. V lost 2 bases, J lost 5 bases, and 10 bases lay in between. This CDR3 is CASSLWGPDQPQHF. As DNA, the CDR3 is TGTGCCAGCAGTTTATGGGGGCCAGATCAGCCCCAGCATTTT.

This clonotype was observed a handful of times. The V call is TRBV27, the J call TRBJ2-2; D gene uncertain. V lost 4 bases and J 5 bases, leaving 5 bases between the germline ends. There are 12 residues in the CDR3. Germline assignment: CDR1 MNHEY and CDR2 SMNVEV (reference sequence). This CDR3 reads CASSSWTGELFF. The DNA of the CDR3 is TGTGCCAGCAGTTCCTGGACCGGGGAGCTGTTTTTT.

This clonotype has only a few counts. The CDR3: CASRAGMGVAPYEQYF. CDR3 coding DNA: TGCGCCAGCAGAGCGGGCATGGGGGTTGCACCCTACGAGCAGTACTTC. This chain connects TRBV4-1 to TRBJ2-7, with D maybe TRBD2 (6 bases). V was pared by 6 bases and J by 2 bases, with 20 bases between. CDR3 length: 16 amino acids. The germline V gene has CDR1 MGHRA and CDR2 YSYEKL.

The CDR3 protein is CASSSLESGANVLTF. CDR3 coding DNA: TGTGCCAGCAGCTCCCTTGAGTCTGGGGCCAACGTCCTGACTTTC. The chain couples TRBV7-3 to TRBJ2-6, with D unresolved. Trimming left V 4 bases short and J 1 base short, with 8 bases between. The CDR3 has 15 residues. Germline CDR1 SGHTA, CDR2 FQGTGA.

V usage is TRBV7-9 and J usage is TRBJ2-5; TRBD1 might be the D (5 bases). The CDR3 loop spans 16 amino acids. The germline V gene encodes CDR1 SEHNR and CDR2 FQNEAQ (reference sequence). V lost 5 bases to trimming and J lost 4 bases, with 20 bases between them. The CDR3: CASSLQRLGPGETQYF. As DNA, the CDR3 is TGTGCCAGCAGCCTACAGCGACTGGGGCCTGGAGAGACCCAGTACTTC. The full variable domain, its missing parts supplied by reference TRBV7-9 and TRBJ2-5, is DTGVSQNPRHKITKRGQNVTFRCDPISEHNRLYWYRQTLGQGPEFLTYFQNEAQLEKSRLLSDRFSAERPKGSFSTLEIQRTEQGDSAMYLCASSLQRLGPGETQYFGPGTRLLVL.

The gene calls are TRBV5-1 and TRBJ2-7; D remains ambiguous. This CDR3 has 14 residues. Germline CDR1 and CDR2: SGHRS and YFSETQ. Deletions cut 3 bases from V and 0 bases from J, with 10 bases between. CDR3 loop: CASSWTDSSYEQYF. As DNA, the CDR3 is TGCGCCAGCAGCTGGACCGATAGCTCCTACGAGCAGTACTTC.

This clonotype was observed a handful of times. V and J are TRBV5-1 and TRBJ2-6; D call uncertain. V lost 4 bases, J lost 0 bases, and 11 bases lay in between. The CDR3 sequence is 16 residues long. Germline V CDR1 and CDR2: SGHRS, YFSETQ. CDR3 DNA sequence: TGCGCCAGCAGCCCGGACGGTCCCTCTGGGGCCAACGTCCTGACTTTC. Protein sequence: CASSPDGPSGANVLTF.

The sample holds many counts of this clonotype. The CDR3 sequence: CASSPVGAYNEQFF. CDR3 nucleotide sequence: TGTGCCAGCAGCCCTGTAGGGGCCTACAATGAGCAGTTCTTC. The V and J genes are TRBV5-6 and TRBJ2-1; D is perhaps TRBD1 (5 bases). Germline CDR1 and CDR2: SGHDT and YYEEEE. The CDR3 contains 14 residues. V shed 4 bases and J shed 2 bases, with 10 bases lying between them. The full variable domain, with the rest looked up from reference TRBV5-6 and TRBJ2-1, is DAGVTQSPTHLIKTRGQQVTLRCSPKSGHDTVSWYQQALGQGPQFIFQYYEEEERQRGNFPDRFSGHQFPNYSSELNVNALLLGDSALYLCASSPVGAYNEQFFGPGTRLTVL.

The V call is TRBV29-1, the J call TRBJ1-1; D is undetermined. The CDR3 extends over 12 amino acids. CDR1 is SQVTM and CDR2 is ANQGSEA in the germline V gene. The V end lost 4 bases, the J end lost 2 bases, and 8 bases lay between the germline ends. This chain's CDR3 is CSVVPTNTEAFF. The CDR3 bases are TGCAGCGTTGTCCCCACAAACACTGAAGCTTTCTTT.

This chain uses TRBV7-3 with TRBJ2-5, with D perhaps matching TRBD1 (5 bases). CDR1 is SGHTA and CDR2 is FQGTGA in the germline V gene. The length of the CDR3 is 14 residues. V was trimmed by 3 bases and J by 2 bases, leaving 10 bases between them. DNA of the CDR3: TGTGCCAGCAGCTTTGGGGCAGGGCAAGAGACCCAGTACTTC. Protein sequence: CASSFGAGQETQYF.